This T cell receptor beta chain was obtained from a study of blood T cells in healthy people across ages. Isolation yielded PBMCs, at least 6.5 million per sample, in every case. As regards this clonotype: Its target is unknown.

Combining a sample-barcoded 5' primer with a J-beta primer mix, a second PCR ran for roughly 7 to 11 cycles. Each of the cDNA molecules was tagged by a template-switch adaptor with 12 random nucleotides. TCRdb processed the 5' RACE reads anew with MiXCR; each CDR3 protein has one entry. This table has some 1,500,000 distinct CDR3 sequences, 42% appearing once. General study findings and limits: Diversity figures based on one million T cells were deemed too low. Long-lived donors exceeded aged donors in naive CD4+ cells and diversity.

CDR3 length equals 16 residues. This chain links TRBV21-1 with TRBJ2-7. The J call could be wrong; TRBJ2-5 is a better fit for the DNA end. TRBV21-1 is a pseudogene locus. Sequencing was carried out using blood. The receptor comes from a woman under 30 in good health. The CDR3 coding sequence is TGTGCCAGCATCACAAAGGAAAAAAGGTCGAAAGAGACCCAGTACTTC. It codes for CASITKEKRSKETQYF.